These 14 T cell receptor beta chains came from one sample sequenced in a study of blood T cells in healthy people across ages. A second PCR, run for about 6 to 11 cycles, used a sample-barcoded 5' primer plus a J-beta primer mix. TCRdb reprocessed the 5' RACE reads via MiXCR and lists one record per CDR3 protein. The sample consists of 1.5 million to 2 million distinct CDR3 sequences, just under 50% of them appearing once. Sequences were obtained from blood. These receptors originate from a woman aged 40 to 55 in good health.

Concerning this clonotype itself: An end of the junction differs from the germline gene, which may be a read error. The rearrangement links TRBV5-1 to TRBJ2-3; TRBD1 aligns across 9 bases. CDR1 and CDR2 from the germline V gene are SGHRS and YFSETQ. CDR3 size: 15 residues. This CDR3 reads CASSRAGQGSDKQYF. DNA for the CDR3: TGCGCCAGCAGCCGCGCGGGACAGGGATCAGATAAGCAGTATTTT.

This chain connects TRBV5-1 to TRBJ1-2; D call uncertain. This CDR3 spans 14 amino acids. V dropped 1 base and J dropped 4 bases, with 11 bases sitting between them. Germline-derived CDR1 and CDR2 are SGHRS and YFSETQ. The CDR3 sequence: CASSLLQSLYGYTF. CDR3 nucleotide sequence: TGCGCCAGCAGCTTGTTACAGTCGCTCTATGGCTACACCTTC.

Comment on this clonotype: The junction shows a germline mismatch at one end, possibly a read error. The chain joins TRBV10-3 to TRBJ1-6; the D is unclear. From germline, CDR1 is ENHRY and CDR2 SYGVKD. There are 13 residues in the CDR3. In nucleotides, the CDR3 is TGTGCCATCAGCGAGTCGCATAATTCACCCCTCCACTTT. Residues: CAISESHNSPLHF.

The rearrangement uses TRBV7-2 and TRBJ2-3; D not certain. There are 14 residues in the CDR3. V was pared by 0 bases and J by 3 bases, with 7 bases between. Germline values: CDR1 SGHTA, CDR2 FQGNSA. The CDR3 reads CASSLAHKTDTQYF. The CDR3 DNA reads TGTGCCAGCAGCTTAGCGCATAAGACAGATACGCAGTATTTT.

The chain recombines TRBV7-2 with TRBJ2-3; no clear D gene. V was shortened by 1 base and J by 6 bases, with 5 bases between the two germline ends. The CDR3 totals 12 residues. Germline CDR1 and CDR2: SGHTA and FQGNSA. CDR3 in DNA: TGTGCCAGCAGCTTAGTCATCGATACGCAGTATTTT. Translation gives CASSLVIDTQYF.

The rearrangement uses TRBV12-3 or TRBV12-4 and TRBJ2-1, with a possible D match to TRBD2 (5 bases). This CDR3 spans 13 amino acids. V gave up 0 bases and J gave up 8 bases, with 8 bases separating them. In DNA, the CDR3 is TGTGCCAGCAGTTTAGCCTCCGGGGATGAGCAGTTCTTC. Translated: CASSLASGDEQFF.

The V call is TRBV7-3, the J call TRBJ2-5, with a tentative D call TRBD1 (5 bases). CDR1 and CDR2 from the germline V gene are SGHTA and FQGTGA. The length of the CDR3 is 15 residues. The ends were cut back, 1 base at V and 5 bases at J, with 14 bases in the middle. The CDR3 spells CASSLRGSGLETQYF. CDR3 bases: TGTGCCAGCAGCTTAAGGGGCTCAGGGTTGGAGACCCAGTACTTC.

The sample holds a few counts of this clonotype. This sequence joins TRBV28 and TRBJ1-5; D is perhaps TRBD1 (5 bases). This CDR3 comprises 15 residues. Trimming cost V 2 bases and J 3 bases, with 11 bases left between them. Germline CDR1 MDHEN, CDR2 SYDVKM. The CDR3 spells CASSLPEGLNQPQHF. The CDR3, as DNA: TGTGCCAGCAGTTTACCCGAGGGGCTCAATCAGCCCCAGCATTTT.

This clonotype was seen more than once but under ten times. The chain combines TRBV29-1 with TRBJ1-2; D might be TRBD1 (5 bases). This CDR3 has 13 amino acids. The germline V and J ends were trimmed by 5 bases and 1 base, with 11 bases remaining between them. Germline V gene lookup returns CDR1 SQVTM and CDR2 ANQGSEA. CDR3: CSVRTRLNYGYTF. Written as DNA, the CDR3 is TGCAGCGTTAGGACAAGACTTAACTATGGCTACACCTTC.

This clonotype was seen a handful of times. CDR3 nucleotide sequence: TGTGCCAGCAGCCACGGGATTGTCACTGAAGCTTTCTTT. It yields the protein CASSHGIVTEAFF. The J gene is TRBJ1-1, the V gene TRBV7-9; D uncertain. The germline V gene encodes CDR1 SEHNR and CDR2 FQNEAQ (reference sequence). Trimming removed 5 bases from V and 4 bases from J, with 11 bases in between. The CDR3 sequence is 13 residues long.

V usage is TRBV20-1 and J usage is TRBJ2-3; weak D call: TRBD2 (6 bases). The V end was cut by 5 bases, the J end by 6 bases, with 21 bases between. This CDR3 comprises 15 residues. From germline, CDR1 is DFQATT and CDR2 SNEGSKA (reference sequence). The DNA of the CDR3 is TGCAGTGCTCCCCGGTATGTAGCGGAAGGCGATACGCAGTATTTT. Protein product: CSAPRYVAEGDTQYF.

This chain links TRBV4-1 with TRBJ1-2; 7 bases align to TRBD1. J was trimmed by 3 bases and V by 0 bases; bases with no gene match: 7. Germline V gene lookup returns CDR1 MGHRA and CDR2 YSYEKL. The CDR3 spans 16 residues. The CDR3 sequence: CASSQETGDLYYGYTF. The DNA for the CDR3 is TGCGCCAGCAGCCAAGAAACAGGGGATTTGTACTATGGCTACACCTTC.

V and J are TRBV2 and TRBJ2-3; TRBD2 matches at 9 bases. This CDR3 is built from 15 residues. Per germline, CDR1 SNHLY and CDR2 FYNNEI. With V trimmed by 6 bases and J by 5 bases, 9 bases remained unmatched. The CDR3 DNA reads TGTGCCAGCAGGGGCTTAGCGGGGGTCTTAGATACGCAGTATTTT. It is translated as CASRGLAGVLDTQYF.

The chain is built from TRBV9 and TRBJ2-1; 7 positions agree with TRBD2. Germline trimming cut 0 bases from V and 5 bases from J; bases unmatched to any gene: 5. There are 15 residues in the CDR3. Per the germline V gene, CDR1 is SGDLS and CDR2 is YYNGEE. The CDR3 bases are TGTGCCAGCAGCGTAGATCCCCGGGGGGACAATGAGCAGTTCTTC. The encoded protein is CASSVDPRGDNEQFF.